A selection of T cell receptor beta chains follows, all from one sample in a study of OX40 agonist ivuxolimab in advanced cancers. TCRdb keeps only in-frame clones here, not all; method: immunoSEQ multiplex PCR. The table shows about 36,000 clones, with 80% to 85% occurring only once. Sequenced here: CD4+ or CD8+ T cells sorted from blood, sampled in a trial of the OX40 agonist ivuxolimab. The receptors originated from an adult with an advanced solid tumor such as melanoma, head and neck, liver or kidney cancer. Each CDR3 is given with its conserved first and last residue. The D gene is left open where the match is weak. The listing skips clone size in some rows; elsewhere it reads once, few, many or a size class.

J gene: TRBJ1-2; V gene: TRBV5-6; clone size: .; D gene: .; CDR3 DNA: TGTGCCAGCAGCTCGGATAACTATGGCTACACCTTC; CDR3 protein: CASSSDNYGYTF
J gene: TRBJ1-3; V gene: TRBV19; clone size: .; D gene: .; CDR3 DNA: TGTGCCTGCCAATGGTCCGGGACGCGTTCCTCTGGAAACACCATATATTTT; CDR3 protein: CACQWSGTRSSGNTIYF
J gene: TRBJ1-5; V gene: TRBV6-1; clone size: .; D gene: .; CDR3 DNA: TGTGCCAGCAGTGGTCACTCGGGGGGCAATCAGCCCCAGCATTTT; CDR3 protein: CASSGHSGGNQPQHF
J gene: TRBJ2-1; V gene: TRBV7-2; clone size: .; D gene: TRBD2; CDR3 DNA: TGTGCCAGCAGCCCCTCAAGACTAGCGGGGGAAGGTGAGCAGTTCTTC; CDR3 protein: CASSPSRLAGEGEQFF
J gene: TRBJ2-3; V gene: TRBV2; clone size: .; D gene: TRBD2; CDR3 DNA: TGTGCCAGCAGCCGACTAGCGGGAGAGGGGACGCAGGCTACGCAGTATTTT; CDR3 protein: CASSRLAGEGTQATQYF
J gene: TRBJ1-3; V gene: TRBV19; clone size: .; D gene: TRBD1; CDR3 DNA: TGTGCCAGTAGCAACCGACAGGGCCACACCATATATTTT; CDR3 protein: CASSNRQGHTIYF
J gene: TRBJ1-2; V gene: TRBV6-5; clone size: .; D gene: .; CDR3 DNA: TGTGCCAGCAGTCAGGACGGGAGGAAAGGAGGCTACACCTTC; CDR3 protein: CASSQDGRKGGYTF
J gene: TRBJ2-1; V gene: TRBV6-1; clone size: .; D gene: TRBD1; CDR3 DNA: TGTGCCAGCAGTGGGACAGGGTACGGGGAGCAGTTCTTC; CDR3 protein: CASSGTGYGEQFF
J gene: TRBJ1-6; V gene: TRBV6-5; clone size: .; D gene: TRBD1; CDR3 DNA: TGTGCCAGTAACCCCCAGGGGGCAAATTCACCCCTCCACTTT; CDR3 protein: CASNPQGANSPLHF
J gene: TRBJ2-3; V gene: TRBV7-7; clone size: .; D gene: TRBD2; CDR3 DNA: TGTGCCAGCAGCTTGGCTAGCGGACGCACAGATACGCAGTATTTT; CDR3 protein: CASSLASGRTDTQYF
J gene: TRBJ1-3; V gene: TRBV6-5; clone size: once; D gene: .; CDR3 DNA: TGTGCCAGCTTAGCCCTCCACAGGGACACCATATATTTT; CDR3 protein: CASLALHRDTIYF
J gene: TRBJ2-1; V gene: TRBV28; clone size: .; D gene: .; CDR3 DNA: TGTGCCAGCAGACCGGGTGTCTCCTACAATGAGCAGTTCTTC; CDR3 protein: CASRPGVSYNEQFF
J gene: TRBJ1-2; V gene: TRBV28; clone size: .; D gene: .; CDR3 DNA: TGTGCCAGCAGTTTAGGTGACTATGGCTACACCTTC; CDR3 protein: CASSLGDYGYTF
J gene: TRBJ2-5; V gene: TRBV18; clone size: .; D gene: .; CDR3 DNA: TGTGCCAGCTCACCAGAGTCGTGGACCCAGTACTTC; CDR3 protein: CASSPESWTQYF
J gene: TRBJ2-7; V gene: TRBV19; clone size: .; D gene: TRBD1; CDR3 DNA: TGTGCCAGTAGCCGGGGACAGTACGAGCAGTACTTC; CDR3 protein: CASSRGQYEQYF